The next 6 T cell receptor beta chains were all read from a single sample in a study of cytomegalovirus exposure and HLA in healthy donors. PCR primers comprised 60 Vbeta and 13 Jbeta primers. Generated by immunoSEQ multiplex PCR, the TCRdb table keeps only in-frame clones and is missing some. The data show over 100,000 clones, roughly 70% seen once. The sample comprised PBMCs. Receptors were obtained from a man in his forties in good health and CMV-seronegative.

The chain carries TRBV29-1 and TRBJ2-7; TRBD1 matches at 9 bases. Germline CDR1 and CDR2: SQVTM and ANQGSEA. The CDR3 runs 13 residues. Trimming at V came to 6 bases and at J to 4 bases, leaving 7 bases not matched to a gene. CDR3 sequence: CSVNPGTGYEQYF. DNA of the CDR3: TGCAGCGTAAATCCCGGGACAGGGTACGAGCAGTACTTC.

V gene TRBV4-3 combines with J gene TRBJ1-3; D is ambiguous. The CDR3 spans 17 residues. With 0 bases removed from V and 0 bases from J, the gap between germline ends came to 12 bases. CDR1 is LGHNA and CDR2 is YSLEER in the germline V gene. CDR3 amino acids: CASSQDVPGDSGNTIYF. The DNA of the CDR3 is TGCGCCAGCAGCCAAGATGTTCCAGGCGACTCTGGAAACACCATATATTTT.

The chain recombines TRBV7-6 with TRBJ2-2; D not resolved. The CDR3 sequence is 13 residues long. Trimming shortened V by 3 bases and J by 6 bases, and 8 bases separated the two germline ends. The germline CDR1 and CDR2 sequences are SGHVS and FNYEAQ. The CDR3 nucleotides are TGTGCCAGCAGCTTCGAAGCCGCCGGGGAGCTGTTTTTT. It translates to CASSFEAAGELFF.

V and J are TRBV7-3 and TRBJ2-7, with TRBD2 as a possible D gene (5 bases). The V and J ends lost 5 bases and 5 bases respectively, with 13 bases between them. The CDR3 contains 13 residues. Germline V CDR1 and CDR2: SGHTA, FQGTGA. The CDR3 region has the DNA TGTGCCAGCAGCCCCGGCCCGGGAAACGAGCAGTACTTC. Protein sequence: CASSPGPGNEQYF.

This clone turned up a few times. V is TRBV2 and J is TRBJ1-6; D not resolved. The CDR3 is 12 residues long. Looked up from germline, CDR1 is SNHLY and CDR2 is FYNNEI. V lost 5 bases to trimming and J lost 7 bases, with 6 bases between them. The CDR3 nucleotides read TGTGCCAGCAGTTTACAGAATTCACCCCTCCACTTT. It codes for CASSLQNSPLHF.

This clone occurred a few times. This chain uses TRBV6-4 with TRBJ1-1, with a weak D call TRBD1 (6 bases). Trimming cost V 9 bases and J 4 bases, with 15 bases left between them. Germline loops: CDR1 MRHNA, CDR2 SNTAGT. The CDR3 runs 13 residues. CDR3 amino acids: CARAQGSRTEAFF. CDR3 sequence (DNA): TGTGCCAGGGCACAGGGTTCGCGCACTGAAGCTTTCTTT.